The clone carrying this TCR beta chain showed up just once. No antigen is known for it. This sample was taken from a study of blood T cells in healthy people across ages. Study information: Capture via template switching afforded approximately one barcoded beta molecule per two T cells.

Study observations and caveats: Estimates of total diversity, which came from one million sequenced T cells, were considered to be underestimates.

It was with a sample-barcoded 5' primer and a J-beta primer mix that a second PCR of roughly 7 to 12 cycles was run. Tags on each cDNA molecule came from a template-switch adaptor with 12 random nucleotides. One entry per CDR3 protein results from TCRdb running MiXCR on the 5' RACE reads. The sample records around 1,500,000 distinct CDR3 sequences, 28% being singletons. This CDR3 comprises 15 residues. CDR1 DFQATT and CDR2 SNEGSKA come from the germline V gene (reference sequence). The V end lost 0 bases, the J end lost 2 bases, and 11 bases lay between the germline ends. This receptor was obtained from a young woman in good health. Source material: blood. The rearrangement links TRBV20-1 to TRBJ1-5; D is unclear. This CDR3 is CSARDPILRNQPQHF. In nucleotides, the CDR3 is TGCAGTGCTAGAGATCCAATCTTGCGCAATCAGCCCCAGCATTTT.